The clone carrying this T cell receptor (beta chain) was seen more than once but under ten times. Its specificity is not known. With a J-beta primer mix and a sample-barcoded 5' primer, a second PCR ran roughly 6 to 11 cycles. All samples yielded 3 million or more CDR3-containing paired-end reads. TCRdb itself ran the 5' RACE reads through MiXCR, one entry per CDR3 protein. The sample has over 1,500,000 distinct CDR3 sequences; around 48% are singletons. The data belong to a study of blood T cells in healthy people across ages. Study outcomes and limitations: Both higher diversity and more naive CD4+ cells marked long-lived donors when set against aged donors. Older age coincided with a roughly linear decline in TCR beta diversity per million T cells.

This CDR3 has 13 residues. Per germline, CDR1 SGHTA and CDR2 FQGNSA. V lost 5 bases to trimming and J lost 3 bases; unmatched junction nucleotides: 3. This receptor was taken from a woman between 35 and 50 years old in good health. V usage is TRBV7-2 and J usage is TRBJ2-5, with 7 bases fitting TRBD1. Sequencing was done on a sample of blood. In nucleotides, the CDR3 is TGTGCCAGCAGCAAACAGGGGAAAGAGACCCAGTACTTC. This gives the protein CASSKQGKETQYF.